This is a list of T cell receptor beta chains from one sample in a study of graft-versus-host responses after intestinal transplantation. Sequencing used immunoSEQ multiplex PCR; TCRdb keeps in-frame clones, though not all of them. The sample holds about 120,000 clones, approximately 92% seen once. No cognate antigen is known for these TCRs. The specimen was unstimulated CD4+ T cells sorted from spleen or lymph node cells, collected before transplant. Source of these receptors: a human donor who was the organ donor for an intestinal transplant. The CDR3 runs from the conserved cysteine through the conserved F or W. D genes are given only for firm matches. The listing skips clone size in some rows; elsewhere it reads once, few, many or a size class.

J,D,size,V,DNA,CDR3
TRBJ2-7,NA,NA,TRBV18,TGTGCCAGCTCACCACCAGGTGGGATTCTGCACGAGCAGTACTTC,CASSPPGGILHEQYF
TRBJ2-1,TRBD2,NA,TRBV5-4,TGTGCCAGCAGCTTGGCCGGGGGACTAGGGAGATACAATGAGCAGTTCTTC,CASSLAGGLGRYNEQFF
TRBJ1-1,TRBD1,NA,TRBV2,TGTGCCAGCAGTGATGGGACAGGGTACACTGAAGCTTTCTTT,CASSDGTGYTEAFF
TRBJ1-1,TRBD1,NA,TRBV5-1,TGCGCCAGCAGCTGGGGGACAGGGGCCACTGAAGCTTTCTTT,CASSWGTGATEAFF
TRBJ2-5,TRBD2,once,TRBV10-3,TGTGCCATCAGTGAGCGACTAGCGGGAGAGCAGGAGACCCAGTACTTC,CAISERLAGEQETQYF
TRBJ1-1,TRBD1,NA,TRBV6-5,TGTGCCAGCAGTGATCAGGGGGGGTCGGAAGCTTTCTTT,CASSDQGGSEAFF
TRBJ2-6,NA,once,TRBV18,TGTGCCAGCTCACCATCGTACTCTGGGGCCAACGTCCTGACTTTC,CASSPSYSGANVLTF
TRBJ1-4,NA,NA,TRBV18,TGTGCCAGCTCACCACTCGCAGGGCCAGGTGAAAAACTGTTTTTT,CASSPLAGPGEKLFF
TRBJ2-7,NA,NA,TRBV7-2,TGTGCCAGCAGCAAACCAGCTAGAGTTCCCTACGAGCAGTACTTC,CASSKPARVPYEQYF
TRBJ2-7,TRBD1,NA,TRBV27,TGTGCCAGCAGATCGGGGGCGAGGCCGGGACAGGGTCTCTACGAGCAGTACTTC,CASRSGARPGQGLYEQYF
TRBJ2-7,NA,few,TRBV2,TGTGCCAGCAGTAATGACAGACGGCAGTACTTC,CASSNDRRQYF
TRBJ2-5,TRBD1,NA,TRBV5-1,TGCGCCAGCAGTTCCGGACAGGGGGCATGGGAGACCCAGTACTTC,CASSSGQGAWETQYF
TRBJ1-3,NA,NA,TRBV5-8,TGTGCCAGCAGCTCCCAAGTCTCTGGAAACACCATATATTTT,CASSSQVSGNTIYF
TRBJ1-2,TRBD1,few,TRBV7-2,TGTGCCAGCAGCGGCGGACAGGGGCCAAACTATGGCTACACCTTC,CASSGGQGPNYGYTF
TRBJ1-5,NA,NA,TRBV4-2,TGTGCCAGCAGCCAAGACGGGGGGGGGCTTTTCAATCAGCCCCAGCATTTT,CASSQDGGGLFNQPQHF
TRBJ1-4,NA,few,TRBV2,TGTGCCAGCAGTGCTGAACGGGAAAAACTGTTTTTT,CASSAEREKLFF
TRBJ2-7,NA,NA,TRBV25-1,TGTGCCAGCAGTGATTCGGGCACCTACTACGAGCAGTACTTC,CASSDSGTYYEQYF
TRBJ2-7,NA,few,TRBV6-5,TGTGCCAGCAGCCGGGACACTACCTACGAGCAGTACTTC,CASSRDTTYEQYF
TRBJ2-5,NA,NA,TRBV9,TGTGCCAGCAGCGTCCAAGGTAGTCCGCGGGAGACCCAGTACTTC,CASSVQGSPRETQYF
TRBJ1-4,NA,NA,TRBV5-1,TGCGCCAGCAGCTTGGGGGCAACTAATGAAAAACTGTTTTTT,CASSLGATNEKLFF
TRBJ2-5,NA,once,TRBV7-2,TGTGCCAGCAGCTTAGCGATAGGCACTGGAGAGACCCAGTACTTC,CASSLAIGTGETQYF
TRBJ1-3,NA,NA,TRBV18,TGTGCCAGCTCACCAACCGAGGGGGTGACCTCTGGAAACACCATATATTTT,CASSPTEGVTSGNTIYF
TRBJ2-3,NA,NA,TRBV13,TGTGCCAGCAGCGCGTCGGGGGCCTACACAGATACGCAGTATTTT,CASSASGAYTDTQYF
TRBJ2-7,NA,NA,TRBV29-1,TGCAGCGTTGGTGGGGGGCGCGAGCAGTACTTC,CSVGGGREQYF
TRBJ1-4,TRBD1,NA,TRBV7-9,TGTGCCAGCAGTTATGGACAGGGGGATGAAAAACTGTTTTTT,CASSYGQGDEKLFF
TRBJ2-1,NA,NA,TRBV9,TGTGCCAGCAGCGTAGGGGGGAACTCCTACAACGAGCAGTTCTTC,CASSVGGNSYNEQFF
TRBJ1-3,NA,NA,TRBV11-2,TGTGCCAGCAGCCGACGGACAGCCACTACTGGAAACACCATATATTTT,CASSRRTATTGNTIYF
TRBJ1-5,NA,NA,TRBV11-2,TGTGCCAGCAGCTTAGAGGTGGGACAGCCCCAGCATTTT,CASSLEVGQPQHF
TRBJ2-3,NA,once,TRBV19,TGTGCCACCCTCAGGGACACAGATACGCAGTATTTT,CATLRDTDTQYF
TRBJ2-1,NA,NA,TRBV18,TGTGCCAGCTCAGACTATAGTGAGCAGTTCTTC,CASSDYSEQFF
TRBJ1-1,NA,NA,TRBV28,TGTGCCAGCAGTTTACCGGGCCCGGGCACTGAAGCTTTCTTT,CASSLPGPGTEAFF
TRBJ2-1,NA,NA,TRBV6-1,TGTGCCAGCAGGGACACGAACAATGAGCAGTTCTTC,CASRDTNNEQFF
TRBJ2-7,TRBD2,NA,TRBV27,TGTGCCAGCAGGGCTAGCGGGAGCGGCTACGAGCAGTACTTC,CASRASGSGYEQYF
TRBJ2-2,NA,NA,TRBV7-2,TGTGCCAGCAGCCCAAGGCGTGGGGGCGGGGCCGGGGAGCTGTTTTTT,CASSPRRGGGAGELFF
TRBJ1-1,NA,NA,TRBV7-9,TGTGCCAGCAGCTTAGAAGGAATAGGGAACACTGAAGCTTTCTTT,CASSLEGIGNTEAFF
TRBJ2-7,TRBD2,NA,TRBV9,TGTGCCACCGCGGCTAGCGGGGTCTCCTACGAGCAGTACTTC,CATAASGVSYEQYF
TRBJ1-1,TRBD1,NA,TRBV7-9,TGTGCCAGCAGACGACAGGGTGGAGTGAACACTGAAGCTTTCTTT,CASRRQGGVNTEAFF
TRBJ2-7,NA,NA,TRBV29-1,TGCAGCGTTGAAGGCAGGTCGTCGGGCAGGGGAGCAACCTACGAGCAGTACTTC,CSVEGRSSGRGATYEQYF
TRBJ2-1,NA,once,TRBV9,TGTGCCAGCAGCTCTCCGGGCCTACCGGAGCAGTTCTTC,CASSSPGLPEQFF
TRBJ1-6,NA,NA,TRBV6-1,TGTGCCAGCACGCAGGGACGCTATAATTCACCCCTCCACTTT,CASTQGRYNSPLHF
TRBJ1-2,TRBD1,NA,TRBV10-3,TGTGCCATCAATCGACAGGGGGGACACTATGGCTACACCTTC,CAINRQGGHYGYTF
TRBJ2-2,TRBD2,NA,TRBV7-2,TGTGCCAGCAGCTTACTAGCGGGAGGCACCGGGGAGCTGTTTTTT,CASSLLAGGTGELFF
TRBJ2-5,NA,NA,TRBV11-1,TGTGCCAGCAGCTTATTGGGCCTCCAAGAGACCCAGTACTTC,CASSLLGLQETQYF
TRBJ2-3,TRBD2,NA,TRBV7-2,TGTGCCAGCAGCTTAAAACTAGCGGGAGAGTTTTTAACAGATACGCAGTATTTT,CASSLKLAGEFLTDTQYF
TRBJ1-1,TRBD1,NA,TRBV2,TGTGCCAGCAGTGAAGGACAGGGATTGGGGAACACTGAAGCTTTCTTT,CASSEGQGLGNTEAFF
TRBJ1-1,TRBD1,once,TRBV6-1,TGTGCCAGCAGCCCGGGACAGGGACGGAACACTGAAGCTTTCTTT,CASSPGQGRNTEAFF
TRBJ2-3,NA,NA,TRBV28,TGTGCCAGCAGCCCCGGGACGGGACGTCGGGATACGCAGTATTTT,CASSPGTGRRDTQYF
TRBJ2-4,TRBD2,NA,TRBV28,TGTGCCAGCAGTAGGCGGGAGTTTAGGAACAAAAACATTCAGTACTTC,CASSRREFRNKNIQYF
TRBJ2-7,TRBD1,NA,TRBV6-5,TGTGCCAGCAGTTTAGGACAGGGTACGGGCGAGCAGTACTTC,CASSLGQGTGEQYF
TRBJ2-3,NA,NA,TRBV2,TGTGCCAGCATTTACAGGGCGGGAGATACGCAGTATTTT,CASIYRAGDTQYF
TRBJ2-7,NA,few,TRBV28,TGTGCCAGCAGTTCGGACATGCGGAGGAGTTACTACGAGCAGTACTTC,CASSSDMRRSYYEQYF
TRBJ2-1,TRBD1,NA,TRBV11-2,TGTGCCAGCAGCTCCCGGGACAGGGGAAGGGATGAGCAGTTCTTC,CASSSRDRGRDEQFF
TRBJ2-7,NA,NA,TRBV19,TGTGCCAGTAGTATAGCAGGGAAGGGCACTAACGAGCAGTACTTC,CASSIAGKGTNEQYF
TRBJ1-4,NA,NA,TRBV30,TGTGCCTGGAACGGAGCAGGGGCAAATGAAAAACTGCTTTTT,CAWNGAGANEKLLF
TRBJ2-7,NA,NA,TRBV5-1,TGCGCCAGCAGCCCAGGGAACTCCTACGAGCAGTACTTC,CASSPGNSYEQYF